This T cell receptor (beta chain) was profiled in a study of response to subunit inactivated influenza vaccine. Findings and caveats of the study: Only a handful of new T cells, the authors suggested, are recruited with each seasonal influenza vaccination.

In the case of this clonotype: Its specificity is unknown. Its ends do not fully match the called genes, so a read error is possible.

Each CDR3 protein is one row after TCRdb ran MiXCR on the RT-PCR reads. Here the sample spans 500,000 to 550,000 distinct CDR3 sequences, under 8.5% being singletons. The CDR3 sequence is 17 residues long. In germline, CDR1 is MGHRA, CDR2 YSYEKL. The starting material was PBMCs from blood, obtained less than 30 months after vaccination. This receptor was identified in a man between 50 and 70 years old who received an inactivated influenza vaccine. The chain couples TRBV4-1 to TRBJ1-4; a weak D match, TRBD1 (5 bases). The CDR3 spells CASSPSTRGRVGEKLFF. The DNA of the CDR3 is TGCGCCAGCAGCCCCTCCACGCGGGGCAGGGTGGGTGAAAAGCTGTTTTTT.